The 28 T cell receptor beta chains presented below share a single source sample, sequenced in a study of T cells in Graves' hyperthyroidism and ophthalmopathy (dated by TCRdb to between 2018 and 2021). The method behind the library was multiplex PCR. TCRdb records Illumina HiSeq 2000 as the sequencer. TCR beta CDR3 regions were amplified from RNA transcripts. For the first round of RT-PCR on the TCR CDR3, the HTBI primer set was used together with the Qiagen OneStep RT-PCR kit. TCRdb trimmed public reads at Q25 via fastp, called clones via MiXCR and kept in-frame beta chains. Every CDR3 protein is listed once, alongside the most common genes and DNA of its rows. The sample includes under 500,000 distinct CDR3 sequences, with 11% to 15% observed a single time. Around 27% of the sample rests with the top ten. The sequenced sample consisted of blood. All receptors come from a man aged 50 to 59 with Graves' ophthalmopathy.

This clonotype was recorded at least ten times. V gene TRBV11-3 combines with J gene TRBJ1-3; TRBD1 is a possible D gene (6 bases). The V and J ends lost 5 bases and 0 bases respectively, with 11 bases between them. The germline V gene encodes CDR1 SGHNT and CDR2 YENEEA. The CDR3 runs to 15 residues. CDR3 coding DNA: TGTGCCAGCAGCAAGGGACACCACTCTGGAAACACCATATATTTT. Residues: CASSKGHHSGNTIYF.

The chain links TRBV19 to TRBJ2-3; 12 positions agree with TRBD2. Germline CDR1 reads LNHDA; CDR2 reads SQIVND (reference sequence). V shed 2 bases and J 6 bases; nucleotides not matched to a gene: 6. The CDR3 runs 16 residues. CDR3 DNA: TGTGCCAGTAGTATACTAGCGGGAGGGCAAATGGATACGCAGTATTTT. Its translation is CASSILAGGQMDTQYF.

This clonotype occurred a few times. This chain links TRBV19 with TRBJ2-2; 9 nucleotides align to TRBD2. Losses at the gene ends were 3 bases for V and 6 bases for J; bases not matched to a gene: 5. This CDR3 region has 15 residues. Germline V CDR1 and CDR2: LNHDA, SQIVND (reference sequence). The CDR3 DNA sequence: TGTGCCAGTAGTATGAGACTAGCGGTGGCCGGGGAGCTGTTTTTT. This sequence encodes CASSMRLAVAGELFF.

Turning to this clonotype: With a much larger clone just one base away, this may be a read error. The genes are TRBV9 and TRBJ2-5; 9 nucleotides agree with TRBD2. V trimming: 4 bases; J trimming: 1 base; junction bases outside the gene matches: 8. CDR3 length: 16 amino acids. The germline gives CDR1 SGDLS, CDR2 YYNGEE. The CDR3 is CASSIEGGGGQETQYF. The CDR3, as DNA: TGTGCCAGCAGCATAGAGGGCGGGGGGGGCCAAGAGACCCAGTACTTC.

This clonotype has ten or more counts. The CDR3 protein is CASSPGQLYEQYF. The DNA of the CDR3 is TGTGCCAGCTCACCGGGACAGCTCTACGAGCAGTACTTC. The chain links TRBV18 to TRBJ2-7; the match to TRBD1 covers 7 bases. Germline CDR1 KGHSH, CDR2 LQKENI. The CDR3 consists of 13 residues. The trim removed 3 bases at V and 3 bases at J, leaving 2 bases unmatched.

This clonotype occurred many times. This chain uses TRBV28 with TRBJ2-1, with 11 bases that match TRBD1. This CDR3 spans 14 amino acids. V lost 10 bases and J lost 7; bases outside the gene matches: 9. The germline gives CDR1 MDHEN, CDR2 SYDVKM. CDR3 sequence (DNA): TGTGCCACCCCCCGGGACAGGGGGGCTAATGAGCAGTTCTTC. It codes for CATPRDRGANEQFF.

The chain couples TRBV12-3 or TRBV12-4 to TRBJ1-2, with TRBD1 matching over 7 bases. The CDR3 spans 13 residues. After removal of 6 bases from V and 1 base from J, the junction contained 2 bases not matched to a gene. The CDR3 here is CASRNRGNYGYTF. Written as DNA, the CDR3 is TGTGCCAGCAGAAACAGGGGTAACTATGGCTACACCTTC.

This clonotype was seen ten or more times. The chain employs TRBV27 and TRBJ2-7, with 7 nucleotides matching TRBD1. This CDR3 has 13 amino acids. In germline, CDR1 is MNHEY, CDR2 SMNVEV (reference sequence). The ends lost 2 bases at V and 6 bases at J; junction bases unmatched: 4. As DNA, the CDR3 is TGTGCCAGCAGTTTACAGGGGGATCGCGAGCAGTACTTC. Protein product: CASSLQGDREQYF.

Many counts were recorded for this clonotype. The gene calls are TRBV7-2 and TRBJ2-1, with 8 nucleotides matching TRBD2. J was trimmed by 0 bases and V by 5 bases; bases with no gene match: 12. Germline lookup yields CDR1 SGHTA and CDR2 FQGNSA. The CDR3 totals 18 residues. CDR3 in amino acids: CASSERSGRGGSYNEQFF. CDR3 sequence (DNA): TGTGCCAGCAGCGAGAGAAGCGGGAGAGGTGGCTCCTACAATGAGCAGTTCTTC. The variable domain in full, completed from reference TRBV7-2 and TRBJ2-1, reads GAGVSQSPSNKVTEKGKDVELRCDPISGHTALYWYRQSLGQGLEFLIYFQGNSAPDKSGLPSDRFSAERTGGSVSTLTIQRTQQEDSAVYLCASSERSGRGGSYNEQFFGPGTRLTVL.

This clonotype was recorded at least ten times. The chain employs TRBV5-1 and TRBJ2-1; D might be TRBD1 (5 bases). The length of the CDR3 is 16 residues. V was clipped by 2 bases and J by 3 bases, with 15 bases between them. The germline CDR1 and CDR2 sequences are SGHRS and YFSETQ. The CDR3 reads CASSLYRSTIYNEQFF. The CDR3 region has the DNA TGCGCCAGCAGCTTATACAGGTCCACAATCTACAATGAGCAGTTCTTC.

This clonotype was seen only a few times. The chain carries TRBV9 and TRBJ2-7, with D perhaps TRBD1 or TRBD2 (5 bases each). This CDR3 is built from 14 residues. Trimming took 3 bases from V and 1 from J, leaving 11 bases between them. Germline V gives CDR1 SGDLS, CDR2 YYNGEE. The CDR3 region has the DNA TGTGCCAGCAGCGCCTGGGACGAATCCTACGAGCAGTACTTC. Residues: CASSAWDESYEQYF.

At least ten counts were recorded for this clonotype. This chain uses TRBV11-3 with TRBJ2-1; tentatively, D is TRBD2 (6 bases). V gave up 5 bases and J gave up 7 bases, with 21 bases separating them. This CDR3 has 16 amino acids. Germline V lookup: CDR1 SGHNT, CDR2 YENEEA. The CDR3 region has the DNA TGTGCCAGCAGCACCCAAAGCGGGTCCAGAGGGAATGAGCAGTTCTTC. Translation gives CASSTQSGSRGNEQFF. The complete variable domain, with remaining parts taken from reference TRBV11-3 and TRBJ2-1, reads EAGVVQSPRYKIIEKKQPVAFWCNPISGHNTLYWYLQNLGQGPELLIRYENEEAVDDSQLPKDRFSAERLKGVDSTLKIQPAELGDSAVYLCASSTQSGSRGNEQFFGPGTRLTVL.

This clonotype was seen ten or more times. This sequence joins TRBV27 and TRBJ1-1; D is unclear. The V and J ends lost 6 bases and 6 bases respectively, with 23 bases between them. CDR3 length: 16 residues. Looked up from germline, CDR1 is MNHEY and CDR2 is SMNVEV (reference sequence). DNA of the CDR3: TGTGCCAGCAGAAATAAAGGGTTTGCAGTAAGGCCTGAAGCTTTCTTT. It translates to CASRNKGFAVRPEAFF.

The chain recombines TRBV29-1 with TRBJ1-3, with D uncertain. Deletions cut 4 bases from V and 1 base from J, with 8 bases between. This CDR3 contains 13 residues. CDR1 SQVTM and CDR2 ANQGSEA come from the germline V gene. In nucleotides, the CDR3 is TGCAGCGTTGTAGGGTTATCTGGAAACACCATATATTTT. This translates into CSVVGLSGNTIYF.

This rearrangement joins TRBV20-1 to TRBJ2-7; D might be TRBD1 or TRBD2, each matching 6 bases. V was shortened by 6 bases and J by 0 bases, with 15 bases between the two germline ends. CDR1 and CDR2 from the germline V gene are DFQATT and SNEGSKA (reference sequence). The CDR3 covers 14 residues. CDR3 region: CSAGAWGASYEQYF. CDR3 sequence (DNA): TGCAGTGCCGGGGCATGGGGGGCCTCCTACGAGCAGTACTTC.

As for this clonotype: A much larger clone lies one base from this, so it may be a read error. The J gene is TRBJ2-1, the V gene TRBV5-1; D possibly corresponds to TRBD2 (5 bases). This CDR3 spans 14 amino acids. Per germline, CDR1 SGHRS and CDR2 YFSETQ. CDR3 amino acids: CTSTPADPYNEQFF. CDR3 coding DNA: TGCACCAGCACACCAGCGGACCCGTACAATGAGCAGTTCTTC.

The chain employs TRBV7-2 and TRBJ1-3; a possible D gene is TRBD1 (5 bases). The CDR3 spans 15 residues. V lost 5 bases and J lost 3, with 14 bases in between. In germline, CDR1 is SGHTA, CDR2 FQGNSA. In DNA form, the CDR3 reads TGTGCCAGCAGCCAAATGTGGGGGGTTGGAAACACCATATATTTT. Amino acids: CASSQMWGVGNTIYF.

This clonotype appeared many times. The CDR3 region has the DNA TGTGCCAGCAGTTACGTTGGGGGTACCTACGAGCAGTACTTC. This translates into CASSYVGGTYEQYF. J is TRBJ2-7 and V is TRBV6-6; either TRBD1 or TRBD2 may fit D (5 bases each). The CDR3 is 14 residues long. Trimming pared 2 bases from V and 2 bases from J, leaving 10 bases between. The V gene's germline CDR1 is MNHNY and CDR2 SVGAGI (reference sequence).

This clonotype has a count of ten or more. This rearrangement joins TRBV12-3 or TRBV12-4 to TRBJ2-3; the D is unclear. The CDR3 totals 15 residues. The V end lost 6 bases, the J end lost 4 bases, and 17 bases lay between the germline ends. CDR3 sequence reads: CASSPQGPGPDTQYF. In nucleotides, the CDR3 is TGTGCCAGCAGCCCCCAAGGCCCGGGTCCAGATACGCAGTATTTT.

This clonotype has just a few counts. This chain uses TRBV5-1 with TRBJ2-2; D may be TRBD1 or TRBD2 (6 bases each). Germline V gives CDR1 SGHRS, CDR2 YFSETQ. V lost 4 bases and J 2 bases, leaving 12 bases between the germline ends. This CDR3 has 15 amino acids. The CDR3 nucleotides read TGCGCCAGCAGCCCCGGGGGCCAAAACACCGGGGAGCTGTTTTTT. This gives the protein CASSPGGQNTGELFF.

This clonotype was seen at least ten times. The gene calls are TRBV6-1 and TRBJ2-5; the D gene is possibly TRBD1 (6 bases). Germline-derived CDR1 and CDR2 are MNHNS and SASEGT. V was pared by 1 base and J by 5 bases, with 11 bases between. This CDR3 spans 14 amino acids. CDR3 coding DNA: TGTGCCAGCAGTGAAGGGGGACACCCGGAGACCCAGTACTTC. This translates into CASSEGGHPETQYF.

This clonotype was counted between two and nine times. The V call is TRBV9, the J call TRBJ2-5; perhaps TRBD1 as D (5 bases). Germline CDR1 and CDR2: SGDLS and YYNGEE. With 4 bases removed from V and 1 base from J, the gap between germline ends came to 17 bases. CDR3 length: 16 amino acids. This chain's CDR3 is CASSHSNTTGQETQYF. For the CDR3, the DNA is TGTGCCAGCAGCCACAGTAACACTACAGGCCAAGAGACCCAGTACTTC.

Ten or more counts support this clonotype. The CDR3: CATSRGRPKYTEAFF. CDR3 nucleotides: TGTGCCACCAGCAGAGGGCGGCCCAAATACACTGAAGCTTTCTTT. The chain uses TRBV15 and TRBJ1-1; no definite D call. Germline-derived CDR1 and CDR2 are LNHNV and YYDKDF (reference sequence). The CDR3 extends over 15 amino acids. The V end was cut by 1 base, the J end by 3 bases, with 12 bases between.

This clonotype was detected ten times or more. The chain carries TRBV20-1 and TRBJ1-6; D gene unclear. Germline CDR1 and CDR2: DFQATT and SNEGSKA (reference sequence). The CDR3 consists of 15 residues. Deletions cut 3 bases from V and 0 bases from J, with 9 bases between. CDR3 sequence (DNA): TGCAGTGCTAGGGGCGGCAGCTCCTATAATTCACCCCTCCACTTT. Protein sequence: CSARGGSSYNSPLHF.

This clonotype showed up many times. The rearrangement joins TRBV5-1 to TRBJ2-1, with D unresolved. The CDR3 runs 15 residues. Trimming pared 3 bases from V and 0 bases from J, leaving 10 bases between. The germline V gene has CDR1 SGHRS and CDR2 YFSETQ. CDR3 in amino acids: CASSYYNGSYNEQFF. CDR3 bases: TGCGCCAGCAGCTACTACAATGGCTCCTACAATGAGCAGTTCTTC.

This clonotype was seen many times. The J gene is TRBJ2-1, the V gene TRBV30; 14 bases match TRBD2. CDR1 is GTSNPN and CDR2 is SVGIG in the germline V gene (reference sequence). The CDR3 loop spans 14 amino acids. J lost 8 bases, V lost 3 bases, and 3 bases had no gene match. The DNA of the CDR3 is TGTGCCTGGAGGGGACTAGCGGGAGTTCATGAGCAGTTCTTC. Translated: CAWRGLAGVHEQFF.

This clonotype turned up a few times. The V and J genes are TRBV4-1 and TRBJ1-3; 12 bases match TRBD1. Per the germline V gene, CDR1 is MGHRA and CDR2 is YSYEKL. Trimming removed 0 bases from V and 0 bases from J; junction bases left unmatched: 9. CDR3 length: 20 amino acids. The CDR3 sequence: CASSQEVGTGGRVSGNTIYF. In nucleotides, the CDR3 is TGCGCCAGCAGCCAAGAAGTTGGGACAGGGGGCAGGGTCTCTGGAAACACCATATATTTT.

V and J are TRBV12-3 or TRBV12-4 and TRBJ1-4; TRBD1 might be the D (5 bases). V was clipped by 6 bases and J by 8 bases, with 13 bases between them. This CDR3 comprises 13 residues. Here the CDR3 DNA reads TGTGCCAGCAGAACCGGGACCTCGGAAAAACTGTTTTTT. It translates to CASRTGTSEKLFF.